Sequencing of this TCR beta chain was carried out in a study of T-cell reconstitution after alpha-beta-depleted transplantation in children (dated by TCRdb to the mid-2010s). Describing the broader study: T-cell immune reconstitution after TCRalphabeta/CD19-depleted allogeneic hematopoietic cell transplantation in children was quantitatively tracked in the study by means of TCR repertoire profiling.

On the study overall, not on this receptor specifically: About two months after transplant, the apparently early recovery of alphabetaT-cell counts reportedly depended on just several hundred clones that had expanded rapidly and came from non-depleted graft cells. In some patients, the high TCRbeta diversity seen at day 60 was put down to recipient T cells and intrathymic progenitors that had survived conditioning. Over subsequent months, a decline in hyperexpanded clone frequencies was noted, and after one year, T-cell counts and TCRbeta diversity were mostly ascribed to newly produced T cells.

Remarks on this clonotype: The antigen it recognizes is unknown. Within one base of it there is no much larger clone, and no base qualities were kept.

Reading from cysteine to phenylalanine, the CDR3 counts 14 amino acids. Only CDR3 DNA is held: 42 bases, read in frame from base 1. V is pruned by 6 bases and J by 3 bases, leaving 6 bases of the junction without a gene match. From a lookup of the germline V gene, CDR1 and CDR2 are SQVTM and ANQGSEA. Library preparation was by PCR. Sequencing took place on an Illumina HiSeq 2500. To normalize quantification of the TCRbeta repertoire, the TCR libraries were built with molecular barcoding that relied on unique molecular identifiers. Using fastp at Q25 and MiXCR, TCRdb reprocessed the public reads and kept productive beta chains. Each record represents a unique CDR3 protein, reported with the most common genes and DNA among its rows. This sample lists some 600,000 distinct CDR3 sequences; 10% to 15% were detected once. Roughly 2.3% of the sample lies in the top ten. This specimen's treatment or condition label, per the study, means: allogeneic hematopoietic cell transplantation with graft depleted of TCRalphabeta T cells and CD19 B cells. The transplant recipients were children given TCRalphabeta/CD19-depleted allogeneic hematopoietic cell grafts.

The sequencing here drew on PBMCs, mostly from graft donor cells, taken 360 days after TCRalphabeta/CD19-depleted stem cell transplant. Recombination joined TRBV29-1 with TRBJ2-7, with 12 junctional bases fitting TRBD2. This TCR was recovered from a male patient younger than 18 who had a stem cell transplant for acute myeloid leukemia, so the T cells may come from the graft donor. The DNA sequence follows: TGCAGCGTCGCTACTAGCGGGAGGCGCTACGAGCAGTACTTC. Its protein reads: CSVATSGRRYEQYF.